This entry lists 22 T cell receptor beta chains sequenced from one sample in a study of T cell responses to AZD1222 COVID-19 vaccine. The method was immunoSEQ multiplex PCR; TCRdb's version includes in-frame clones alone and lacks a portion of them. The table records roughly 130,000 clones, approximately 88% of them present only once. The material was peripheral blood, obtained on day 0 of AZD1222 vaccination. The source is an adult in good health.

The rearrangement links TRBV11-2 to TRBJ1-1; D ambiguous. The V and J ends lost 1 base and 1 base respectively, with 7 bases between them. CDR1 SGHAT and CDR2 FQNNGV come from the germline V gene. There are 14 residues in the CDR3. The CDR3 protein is CASSLAAGNTEAFF. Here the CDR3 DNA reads TGTGCCAGCAGCTTAGCGGCGGGGAACACTGAAGCTTTCTTT.

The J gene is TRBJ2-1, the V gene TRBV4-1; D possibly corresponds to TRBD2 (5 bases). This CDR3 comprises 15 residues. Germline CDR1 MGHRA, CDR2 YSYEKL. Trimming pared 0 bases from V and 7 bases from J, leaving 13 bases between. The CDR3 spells CASSQDVQRRNEQFF. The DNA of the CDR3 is TGCGCCAGCAGCCAAGACGTGCAGAGGAGGAATGAGCAGTTCTTC.

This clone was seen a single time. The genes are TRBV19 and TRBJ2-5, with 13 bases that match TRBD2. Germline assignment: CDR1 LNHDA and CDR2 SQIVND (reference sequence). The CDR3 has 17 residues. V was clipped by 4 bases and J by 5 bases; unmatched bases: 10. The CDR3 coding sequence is TGTGCCAGTAGTACGGGACTAGCGGGGCTTCGGGTCGAGACCCAGTACTTC. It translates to CASSTGLAGLRVETQYF. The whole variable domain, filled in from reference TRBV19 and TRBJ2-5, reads DGGITQSPKYLFRKEGQNVTLSCEQNLNHDAMYWYRQDPGQGLRLIYYSQIVNDFQKGDIAEGYSVSREKKESFPLTVTSAQKNPTAFYLCASSTGLAGLRVETQYFGPGTRLLVL.

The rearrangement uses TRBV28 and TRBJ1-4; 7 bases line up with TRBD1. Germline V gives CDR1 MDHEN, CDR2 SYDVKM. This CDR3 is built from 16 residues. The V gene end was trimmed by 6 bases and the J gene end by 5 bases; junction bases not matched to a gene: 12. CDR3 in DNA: TGTGCCAGCAGGGGAGCCACGGGGACAGACAATGAAAAACTGTTTTTT. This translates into CASRGATGTDNEKLFF.

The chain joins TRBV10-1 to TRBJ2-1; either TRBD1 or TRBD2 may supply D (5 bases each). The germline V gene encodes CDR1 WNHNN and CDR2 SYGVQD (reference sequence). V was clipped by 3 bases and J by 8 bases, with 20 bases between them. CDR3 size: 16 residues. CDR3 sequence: CASSDSGRTLSDEQFF. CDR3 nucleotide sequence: TGCGCCAGCAGTGATTCGGGACGGACATTAAGCGATGAGCAGTTCTTC.

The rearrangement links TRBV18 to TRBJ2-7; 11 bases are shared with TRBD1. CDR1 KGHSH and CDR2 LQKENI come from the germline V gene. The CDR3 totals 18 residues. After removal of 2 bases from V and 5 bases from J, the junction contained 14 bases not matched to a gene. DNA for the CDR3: TGTGCCAGCTCACCATCGATTTTAAGGGACAGGGGGATCAACGAGCAGTACTTC. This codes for CASSPSILRDRGINEQYF.

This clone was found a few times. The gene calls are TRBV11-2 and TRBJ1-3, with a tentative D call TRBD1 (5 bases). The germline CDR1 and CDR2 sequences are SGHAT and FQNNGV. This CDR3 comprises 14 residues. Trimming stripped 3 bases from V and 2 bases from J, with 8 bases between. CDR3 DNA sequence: TGTGCCAGCAGCTTTGGGGGGGCTGGAAACACCATATATTTT. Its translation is CASSFGGAGNTIYF.

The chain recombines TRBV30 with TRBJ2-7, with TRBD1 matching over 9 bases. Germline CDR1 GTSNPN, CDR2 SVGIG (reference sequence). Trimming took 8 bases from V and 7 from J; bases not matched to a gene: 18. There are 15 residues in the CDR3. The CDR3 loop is CASYYSGTGRQEQYF. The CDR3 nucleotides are TGTGCCAGTTACTACTCCGGGACAGGGCGTCAGGAGCAGTACTTC.

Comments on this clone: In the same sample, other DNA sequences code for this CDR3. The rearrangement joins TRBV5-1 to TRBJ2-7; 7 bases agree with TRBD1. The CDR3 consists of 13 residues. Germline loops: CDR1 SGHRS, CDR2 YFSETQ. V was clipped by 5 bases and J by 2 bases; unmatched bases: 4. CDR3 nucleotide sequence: TGCGCCAGCAGGACCGGGACAGCCTACGAGCAGTACTTC. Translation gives CASRTGTAYEQYF.

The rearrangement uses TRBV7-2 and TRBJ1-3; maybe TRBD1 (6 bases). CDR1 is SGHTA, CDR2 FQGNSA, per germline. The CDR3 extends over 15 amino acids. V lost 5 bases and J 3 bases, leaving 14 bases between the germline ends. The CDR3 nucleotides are TGTGCCAGCAGCCAGACAGGCGTCGGTGGAAACACCATATATTTT. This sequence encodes CASSQTGVGGNTIYF. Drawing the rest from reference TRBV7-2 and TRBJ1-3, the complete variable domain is GAGVSQSPSNKVTEKGKDVELRCDPISGHTALYWYRQSLGQGLEFLIYFQGNSAPDKSGLPSDRFSAERTGGSVSTLTIQRTQQEDSAVYLCASSQTGVGGNTIYFGEGSWLTVV.

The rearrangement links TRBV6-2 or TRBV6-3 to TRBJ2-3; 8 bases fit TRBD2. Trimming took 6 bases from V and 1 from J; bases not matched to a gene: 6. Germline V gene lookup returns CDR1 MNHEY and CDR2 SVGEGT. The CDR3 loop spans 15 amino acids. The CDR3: CASSSRGGGTDTQYF. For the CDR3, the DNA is TGTGCCAGCAGCTCCCGGGGGGGCGGCACAGATACGCAGTATTTT.

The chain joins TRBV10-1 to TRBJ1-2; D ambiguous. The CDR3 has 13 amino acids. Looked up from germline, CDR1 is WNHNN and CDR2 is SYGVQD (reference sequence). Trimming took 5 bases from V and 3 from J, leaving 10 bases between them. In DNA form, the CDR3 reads TGCGCCAGCAGTTCCTCCGGCCACTATGGCTACACCTTC. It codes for CASSSSGHYGYTF.

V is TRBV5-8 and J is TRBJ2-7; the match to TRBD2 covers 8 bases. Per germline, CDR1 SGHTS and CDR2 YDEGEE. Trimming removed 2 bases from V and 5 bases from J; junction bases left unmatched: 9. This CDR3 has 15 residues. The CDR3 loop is CASSLPGLVSHEQYF. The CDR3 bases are TGTGCCAGCAGCTTACCGGGACTAGTTAGCCACGAGCAGTACTTC.

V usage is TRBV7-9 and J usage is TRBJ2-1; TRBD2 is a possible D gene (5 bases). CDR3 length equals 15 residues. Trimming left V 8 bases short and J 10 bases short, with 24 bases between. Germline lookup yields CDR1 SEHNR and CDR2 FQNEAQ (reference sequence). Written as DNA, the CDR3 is TGTGCCAGCCCCAGCGGCCTCGGGCTAGGAGAGGAGCAGTTCTTC. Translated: CASPSGLGLGEEQFF.

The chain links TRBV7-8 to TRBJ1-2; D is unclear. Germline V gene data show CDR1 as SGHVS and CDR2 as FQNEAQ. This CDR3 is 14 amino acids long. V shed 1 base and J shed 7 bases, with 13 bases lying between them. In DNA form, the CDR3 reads TGTGCCAGCAGCTTAGGTGGTCAACTGGGTGGCTACACCTTC. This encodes CASSLGGQLGGYTF.

The CDR3 protein is CASSSVRGLSNSYEQYF. The CDR3 bases are TGTGCCAGCAGCTCCGTCAGGGGACTCTCGAACTCCTACGAGCAGTACTTC. J is TRBJ2-7 and V is TRBV7-2; D tentatively fits TRBD1 or TRBD2 (6 bases each). Germline V lookup: CDR1 SGHTA, CDR2 FQGNSA. The CDR3 spans 17 residues. V lost 4 bases to trimming and J lost 0 bases, with 19 bases between them.

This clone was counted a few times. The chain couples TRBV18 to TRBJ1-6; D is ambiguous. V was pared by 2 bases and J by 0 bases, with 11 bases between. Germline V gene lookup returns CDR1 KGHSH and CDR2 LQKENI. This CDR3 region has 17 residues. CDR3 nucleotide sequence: TGTGCCAGCTCACCATTCGAATCCAGCTCCTATAATTCACCCCTCCACTTT. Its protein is CASSPFESSSYNSPLHF. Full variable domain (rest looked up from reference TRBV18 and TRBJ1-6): NAGVMQNPRHLVRRRGQEARLRCSPMKGHSHVYWYRQLPEEGLKFMVYLQKENIIDESGMPKERFSAEFPKEGPSILRIQQVVRGDSAAYFCASSPFESSSYNSPLHFGNGTRLTVT.

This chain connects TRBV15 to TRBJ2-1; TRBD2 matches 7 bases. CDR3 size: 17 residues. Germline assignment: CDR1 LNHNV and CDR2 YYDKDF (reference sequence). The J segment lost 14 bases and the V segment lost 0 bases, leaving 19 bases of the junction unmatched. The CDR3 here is CATSRDFWAASSGDEFF. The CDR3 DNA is TGTGCCACCAGCAGAGATTTTTGGGCAGCCTCTAGCGGAGACGAGTTCTTC.

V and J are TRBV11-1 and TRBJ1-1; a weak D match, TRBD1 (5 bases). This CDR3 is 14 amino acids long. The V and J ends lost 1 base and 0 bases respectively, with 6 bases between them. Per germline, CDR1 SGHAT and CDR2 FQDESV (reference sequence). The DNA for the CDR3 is TGTGCCAGCAGCTTAGAGGGGATGAACACTGAAGCTTTCTTT. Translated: CASSLEGMNTEAFF.

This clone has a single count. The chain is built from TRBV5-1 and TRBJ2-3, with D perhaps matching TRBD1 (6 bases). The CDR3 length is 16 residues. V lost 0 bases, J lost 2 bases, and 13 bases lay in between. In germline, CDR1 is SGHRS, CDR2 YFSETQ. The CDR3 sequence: CASSLAMMGATDTQYF. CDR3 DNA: TGCGCCAGCAGCTTGGCCATGATGGGGGCCACAGATACGCAGTATTTT. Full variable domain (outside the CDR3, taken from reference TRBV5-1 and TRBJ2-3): KAGVTQTPRYLIKTRGQQVTLSCSPISGHRSVSWYQQTPGQGLQFLFEYFSETQRNKGNFPGRFSGRQFSNSRSEMNVSTLELGDSALYLCASSLAMMGATDTQYFGPGTRLTVL.

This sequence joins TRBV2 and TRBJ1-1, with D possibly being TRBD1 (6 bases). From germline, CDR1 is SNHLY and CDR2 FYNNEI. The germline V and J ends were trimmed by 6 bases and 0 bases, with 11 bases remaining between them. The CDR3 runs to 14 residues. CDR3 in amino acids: CASRVGQLNTEAFF. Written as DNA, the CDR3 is TGTGCCAGCAGGGTAGGACAGCTGAACACTGAAGCTTTCTTT.

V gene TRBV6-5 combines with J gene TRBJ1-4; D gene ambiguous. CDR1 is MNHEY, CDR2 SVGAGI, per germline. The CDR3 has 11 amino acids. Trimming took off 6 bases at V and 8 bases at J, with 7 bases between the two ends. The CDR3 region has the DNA TGTGCCAGCAGCAGGCCAGAAAAACTGTTTTTT. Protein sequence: CASSRPEKLFF.